This T cell receptor (beta chain) was identified in a study of regulatory T cells in long-lasting Graves disease. Indicated time point: newly diagnosed GD, antithyroid drugs for less than 3 months. RNA extracted from PBMCs served as the sequencing template. Combining iRepertoire HTBI primers with Arm-PCR of CDR3 regions, the authors built TCR beta libraries. TCRdb recomputed calls from the multiplex PCR reads with MiXCR, one row per CDR3 protein. The sample consists of 370,000 or so distinct CDR3 sequences, 16% of them appearing once. This clonotype was observed many times. This sample was shared with a second study, whose subject was T cells in Graves' hyperthyroidism and ophthalmopathy.

The sequence was collected from a young woman with Graves disease. Sequencing was performed on peripheral blood mononuclear cells (PBMCs), taken at new diagnosis, from a patient treated with antithyroid drugs.

CDR3 loop: CASNSGATDTQYF. The CDR3, as DNA: TGCGCCAGCAATAGCGGGGCCACAGATACGCAGTATTTT. The rearrangement uses TRBV5-1 and TRBJ2-3; 8 positions match TRBD2. Trimming took 6 bases from V and 2 from J; bases not matched to a gene: 2. CDR1 and CDR2 from the germline V gene are SGHRS and YFSETQ. The CDR3 contains 13 residues.